The rows below give T cell receptor beta chains drawn from one sample of a study of liver allograft versus peripheral blood T cells. One entry per CDR3 protein, called by TCRdb with MiXCR from the reads. This table holds some 2,000 distinct CDR3 sequences, 15% found once. Receptors originate from a human patient who had a liver transplant. The T cells may partly be graft donor cells. Both conserved end residues are part of each CDR3. The order of the fields is CDR3 protein, CDR3 DNA, V gene, J gene, D gene, clone size. A D gene is named only where the DNA matches it firmly. Only part of the rows carry a size: once, few, many, or a class if the clone is expanded.

CASSARQAGVGELFF	TGTGCCAGCAGCGCGAGACAGGCGGGGGTCGGGGAGCTGTTTTTT	TRBV11-1	TRBJ2-2	.	medium-sized
CASSIGHRVFEKLFF	TGTGCCAGCAGCATTGGGCACAGGGTATTTGAAAAACTGTTTTTT	TRBV28	TRBJ1-4	.	medium-sized
CASSFRQGAHDEQFF	TGTGCCAGCAGCTTCCGACAGGGGGCTCATGATGAGCAGTTCTTC	TRBV7-9	TRBJ2-1	TRBD1	medium-sized
CASTKTAGEAFF	TGTGCCAGCACGAAGACGGCGGGGGAAGCTTTCTTT	TRBV25-1	TRBJ1-1	.	medium-sized
CSAREAVSGNTIYF	TGCAGTGCTAGGGAGGCCGTCTCTGGAAACACCATATATTTT	TRBV20-1	TRBJ1-3	.	medium-sized
CASSWRNQETQYF	TGTGCTAGTAGTTGGCGGAACCAAGAGACCCAGTACTTC	TRBV12-5	TRBJ2-5	.	.
CASGSSVDTEAFF	TGTGCCAGCGGAAGCTCCGTGGACACTGAAGCTTTCTTT	TRBV12-3/TRBV12-4	TRBJ1-1	.	medium-sized
CASSINGQGPDTQYF	TGTGCCAGTAGTATAAATGGACAGGGGCCAGATACGCAGTATTTT	TRBV19	TRBJ2-3	TRBD1	many
CASSFTVSGNTIYF	TGTGCCAGCAGTTTCACAGTCTCTGGAAACACCATATATTTT	TRBV6-5	TRBJ1-3	.	medium-sized
CASSPELKFGTQYF	TGTGCCAGCAGCCCCGAGTTAAAGTTTGGTACGCAGTATTTT	TRBV6-6	TRBJ2-3	.	many
CASSPRLKGSYEQYF	TGTGCCAGCTCACCACGGCTAAAGGGGTCCTACGAGCAGTACTTC	TRBV18	TRBJ2-7	.	medium-sized
CASAHRESSYEQYF	TGTGCCAGCGCCCACAGGGAAAGCTCCTACGAGCAGTACTTC	TRBV12-3/TRBV12-4	TRBJ2-7	.	medium-sized
CASSFSGGASATQYF	TGTGCCAGCAGCTTTAGCGGGGGGGCCAGTGCTACGCAGTATTTT	TRBV7-3	TRBJ2-3	TRBD2	few
CASSSWRGNTEAFF	TGTGCCAGCAGCTCCTGGAGGGGGAACACTGAAGCTTTCTTT	TRBV7-9	TRBJ1-1	.	many
CASSYGRSNQPQHF	TGTGCCAGCAGCTACGGGAGATCCAATCAGCCCCAGCATTTT	TRBV27	TRBJ1-5	.	medium-sized
CASSLDNTELFF	TGTGCCAGCAGCTTGGACAACACGGAGCTGTTTTTT	TRBV7-3	TRBJ2-2	.	medium-sized
CASSRDILSYEQYF	TGTGCCAGCAGCCGGGACATCCTTAGCTACGAGCAGTACTTC	TRBV7-9	TRBJ2-7	.	medium-sized